The sample holds a few counts of the clone carrying this T cell receptor (beta chain). Its target is unknown. The sample comes from a study of CD8 T cells in ankylosing spondylitis. Findings of the study overall: In synovial fluid and blood from reactive arthritis, some motif variants were previously reported. Disease-linked clones were reportedly significantly enriched in matched ankylosing spondylitis synovial fluid. A CD8+ phenotype characterized the disease-linked clones, which were relatively rare in peripheral blood. Ankylosing spondylitis blood appeared to be characterized by a TCR beta motif of several highly homologous variants.

In making TCR beta libraries, quantitative 5'-RACE with molecular barcodes was used. TCRdb called the 5' RACE reads again in MiXCR, with one record for every CDR3 protein. This sample has 250,000 to 350,000 distinct CDR3 sequences, with 6.5% to 10% found just once. The CDR3 is 13 amino acids. The germline V gene has CDR1 DFQATT and CDR2 SNEGSKA (reference sequence). V was shortened by 5 bases and J by 6 bases, with 14 bases between the two germline ends. This TCR derives from a male donor with ankylosing spondylitis. Sequencing used blood, either unsorted or a sorted T cell fraction (not recorded which). The chain links TRBV20-1 to TRBJ2-4; possible D gene TRBD2, 7 bases. CDR3 in amino acids: CSAGLGGANIQYF. The CDR3 DNA reads as TGCAGTGCTGGACTAGGGGGGGCAAACATTCAGTACTTC.